This record covers a single T cell receptor (beta chain). Its antigen is undetermined. The data originate from a study of cytomegalovirus exposure and HLA in healthy donors. On the study more broadly: Some 180 million T cells yielded fewer than 120 million unique TCR beta sequences in earlier analysis. Genotyping of about 400 donors showed that roughly 80% belonged to the Caucasian-associated ancestry cluster. Overall study findings and caveats: What a later analysis showed was that several of the most significant clusters appeared linked to common viral pathogens. Later analysis reportedly placed an Asian-associated ancestry cluster below the approximately 680-donor mean in N-insertions.

Primers for the PCR totalled 60 Vbeta and 13 Jbeta. The protocol was immunoSEQ multiplex PCR, while the TCRdb copy is restricted to in-frame clones and leaves out a portion. The repertoire holds around 150,000 clones, with more than 80% as singletons. Source material: PBMCs. This TCR derives from a woman in her thirties in good health and CMV-seropositive.

For the CDR3, the DNA is TGTGCCAGCAGACGCAGGGGGTTTGGCTATGGCTACACCTTC. Translating it yields CASRRRGFGYGYTF. V usage is TRBV2 and J usage is TRBJ1-2; 7 bases match TRBD1. Per the germline V gene, CDR1 is SNHLY and CDR2 is FYNNEI. The V and J ends lost 6 bases and 4 bases, in that order; junction bases with no gene match: 8. This CDR3 has 14 residues.